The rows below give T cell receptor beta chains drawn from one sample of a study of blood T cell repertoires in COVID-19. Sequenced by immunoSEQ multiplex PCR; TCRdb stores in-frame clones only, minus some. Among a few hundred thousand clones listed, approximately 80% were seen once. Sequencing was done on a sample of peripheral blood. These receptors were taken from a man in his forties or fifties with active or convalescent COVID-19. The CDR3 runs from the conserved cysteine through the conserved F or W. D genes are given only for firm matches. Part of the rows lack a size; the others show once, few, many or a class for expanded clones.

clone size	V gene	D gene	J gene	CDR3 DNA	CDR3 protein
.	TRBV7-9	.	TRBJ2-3	TGTGCCAGCAGCACAATCCGAGGGCCCAGCACAGATACGCAGTATTTT	CASSTIRGPSTDTQYF
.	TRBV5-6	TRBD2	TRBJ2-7	TGTGCCAGCAGCTTGTCCAGGGTAGGGAGGGAGTACTTC	CASSLSRVGREYF
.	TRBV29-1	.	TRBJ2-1	TGCAGCGTTGTACGGCGGAGACTAGATAATGAGCAGTTCTTC	CSVVRRRLDNEQFF
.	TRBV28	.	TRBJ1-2	TGTGCCAGCAGTACAGGACCGATACGATATAACTATGGCTACACCTTC	CASSTGPIRYNYGYTF
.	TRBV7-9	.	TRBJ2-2	TGTGCCAGCAGCTTAGGGCAGGGTGGCACCGGGGAGCTGTTTTTT	CASSLGQGGTGELFF
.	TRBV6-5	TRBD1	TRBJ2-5	TGTGCCAGCAGTCCGCGAACAGGGGCTGAGACCCAGTACTTC	CASSPRTGAETQYF
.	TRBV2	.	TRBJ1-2	TGTGCCAGCTTGACAGGCTTGGGGCAGAACTATGGCTACACCTTC	CASLTGLGQNYGYTF
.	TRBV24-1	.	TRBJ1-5	TGTGCCACCAGTGTGTGGTCATCGGGGGATCAGCCCCAGCATTTT	CATSVWSSGDQPQHF
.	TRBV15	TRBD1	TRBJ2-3	TGTGCCACCAGCAGGAGACAGGGGGCAACAGATACGCAGTATTTT	CATSRRQGATDTQYF
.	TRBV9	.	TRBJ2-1	TGTGCCAGCAGCTCCCAGCCCGGCAGGATGAATGAGCAGTTCTTC	CASSSQPGRMNEQFF
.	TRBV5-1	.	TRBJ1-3	TGCGCCAGCAGCTTGGAACAGGGAGAGGCTGGAAACACCATATATTTT	CASSLEQGEAGNTIYF
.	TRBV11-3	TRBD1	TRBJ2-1	TGTGCCAGCAGCTTAATGGGTCAGGGGGCGGCTGAGCAGTTCTTC	CASSLMGQGAAEQFF
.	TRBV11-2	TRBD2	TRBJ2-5	TGTGCCAGCAGCTTTCAGCGGGGGGGCGGGGAGACCCAGTACTTC	CASSFQRGGGETQYF
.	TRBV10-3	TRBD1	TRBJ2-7	TGTGCCATCAGTGAACCAGACAGGGCCTCCTACGAGCAGTACTTC	CAISEPDRASYEQYF
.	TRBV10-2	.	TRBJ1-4	TGCGCCAGCAGTGAGTCGGTTGCGGGGGGGATCGATGAAAAACTGTTTTTT	CASSESVAGGIDEKLFF
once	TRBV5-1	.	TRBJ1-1	TGCGCCAGCAGCTTTACAGGGTATGACACTGAAGCTTTCTTT	CASSFTGYDTEAFF
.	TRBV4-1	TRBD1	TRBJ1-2	TGCGCCAGCAGTAGGGGACAGGGGGACTATGGCTACACCTTC	CASSRGQGDYGYTF
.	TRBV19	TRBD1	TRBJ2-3	TGTGCCAGTAAACAGGGGGCACGCGTAATCGGAACAGATACGCAGTATTTT	CASKQGARVIGTDTQYF
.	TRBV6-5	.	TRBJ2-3	TGTGCCAGCAGCCAGATTGGGGCCATAGATACGCAGTATTTT	CASSQIGAIDTQYF
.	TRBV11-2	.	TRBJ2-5	TGTGCCAGCAGCTTAGGTATAGTGTCAAGAGAGACCCAGTACTTC	CASSLGIVSRETQYF
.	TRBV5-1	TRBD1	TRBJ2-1	TGCGCCAGCAACGTACCGGGACAGAGAGATTCCTACAATGAGCAGTTCTTC	CASNVPGQRDSYNEQFF
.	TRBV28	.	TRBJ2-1	TGTGCCAGCAGTTACGAGGGACTGACCTACAATGAGCAGTTCTTC	CASSYEGLTYNEQFF
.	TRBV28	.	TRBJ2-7	TGTGCCAGCAGTCCGGGGTTCTCCTACGAGCAGTACTTC	CASSPGFSYEQYF
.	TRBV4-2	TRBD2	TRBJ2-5	TGTGCCAGCAGCCAGGTCCCGGGACTAGGTCAAGAGACCCAGTACTTC	CASSQVPGLGQETQYF
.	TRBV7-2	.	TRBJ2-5	TGTGCCAGCAGCTTAAGTAACAGGGTGGGGGAGACCCAGTACTTC	CASSLSNRVGETQYF
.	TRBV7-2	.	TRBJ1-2	TGTGCCAGCAGCCCCGACAGAAACTATGGCTACACCTTC	CASSPDRNYGYTF
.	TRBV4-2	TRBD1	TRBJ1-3	TGTGCCAGCAGCCTTAGCCGGGACAGTGGAAACACCATATATTTT	CASSLSRDSGNTIYF
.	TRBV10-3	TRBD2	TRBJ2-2	TGTGCCATCAGCCCGGCGGGGGGCGCAAGCACCGGGGAGCTGTTTTTT	CAISPAGGASTGELFF